A selection of T cell receptor beta chains follows, all from one sample in a study of beta chain features in type 1 diabetes. The data were produced by immunoSEQ multiplex PCR, yet TCRdb's version contains in-frame clones alone and is incomplete. The sample lists about 700,000 clones; under 15% were seen once. The sample comprised naive CD4+ T cells from blood. Receptors originate from a man aged 18 to 29 with type 1 diabetes. The CDR3 runs from the conserved cysteine through the conserved F or W.

J,V,CDR3
TRBJ1-6,TRBV7-8,CASSLALGTGYNSPLHF
TRBJ2-5,TRBV7-9,CASSLGAGGGGETQYF
TRBJ2-5,TRBV2,CASSGAGVDQETQYF
TRBJ1-1,TRBV5-1,CASSSTGHRNTEAFF
TRBJ2-5,TRBV5-1,CASSLRAGQETQYF
TRBJ1-1,TRBV25-1,CASSESGIPNTEAFF
TRBJ1-5,TRBV30,CAWSGQGQQPQHF
TRBJ1-1,TRBV7-9,CASSFRQNTEAFF
TRBJ2-7,TRBV28,CASSSGQGKGYEQYF
TRBJ2-1,TRBV30,CAWSVNAEQFF
TRBJ1-6,TRBV10-1,CASSDFGSPLHF
TRBJ1-2,TRBV18,CASSPPGRIYGYTF
TRBJ2-5,TRBV5-4,CASSQGQGEETQYF
TRBJ1-2,TRBV4-1,CASSRPGQQGDGYTF
TRBJ1-3,TRBV6-1,CASSTEPGNTIYF
TRBJ1-2,TRBV2,CASSGIRGPNYGYTF
TRBJ2-7,TRBV5-6,CASIFWGSLYEQYF
TRBJ1-2,TRBV5-4,CASRLGTVLYYGYTF
TRBJ2-3,TRBV6-1,CASSEFRMGQRSSTDTQYF
TRBJ1-6,TRBV27,CASNTANSPLHF
TRBJ2-5,TRBV4-2,CASSQDPAGGAGETQYF